What follows describes a single T cell receptor (beta chain). Its antigen specificity is not known. The sample holds no much larger clone one base away, and base qualities are not on file. V is cut back by 1 base and J by 8 bases, with 13 bases in the junction unmatched. Based on the germline V gene, the CDR1 and CDR2 sequences are LGHNA and YSLEER. CDR3 length: 16 amino acids, cysteine to phenylalanine. Of the read, only the CDR3 DNA is kept; its 48 bases are in frame from base 1. These data belong to a study of T-cell memory formation after mild COVID-19 (dated by TCRdb to the early 2020s). Notes on the research overall: TCR sequence clusters from the two donors were found to be largely donor specific. In a couple of donors, T-cell clones that expanded and contracted after mild COVID-19 were followed by sequencing TCRalpha and TCRbeta repertoires longitudinally. The cohort comprised two young, previously healthy adult volunteers, one female and one male. Broader findings and caveats from the paper: Only a couple of mild cases were covered in the study, and larger cohorts including severe cases with pre-infection samples were considered necessary. Contracting CD4+ clones turned up mainly in the CM and EM memory subsets, whereas EMRA was where CD8+ clones were enriched. The second-wave clones that peaked on day 37 were not confirmed to be SARS-CoV-2 specific. The detection of some responding clones in pre-infection memory suggests that pre-existing cross-reactive memory T cells joined the SARS-CoV-2 response. Balanced CD4/CD8 phenotypes were observed for clones contracting from day 15 to 85, whereas a bias towards CD4+ was observed for a second wave of clones expanding from day 15 to 37.

Sequencing relied on an Illumina NovaSeq 6000. Using 5'RACE with constant-segment primers, TCRalpha and TCRbeta cDNA libraries were constructed, with sample barcodes and unique molecular identifiers added in the process. Trizol reagent was used to extract RNA from every sample. The libraries were amplified in two PCR steps, and the second step added a second sample barcode and Illumina TruSeq adapters. Libraries were sequenced on an Illumina NovaSeq with 2 x 150 bp paired-end reads. Per the authors' processing: The reads were demultiplexed and collapsed into UMI-guided consensus sequences using migec v1.2.7. With mixcr v2.1.11, UMI consensuses were aligned to TRA and TRB V and J templates and assembled into clonotypes. Clonotypes were classified as expanded or contracted when called significant by both edgeR and NoisET, with noise models trained on biological replicates. For edgeR calls, the thresholds were a false discovery rate-adjusted p below 0.01 and a log2 fold-change of 1. PCA with hierarchical clustering of max-normalized trajectories of the 1000 most abundant clonotypes was used as exploratory dynamics analysis. Separately sequenced CD4+ and CD8+ repertoires were used to assign the CD4 or CD8 phenotype of responding clones. Using fastp at Q25 and MiXCR, TCRdb reprocessed the public reads and kept productive beta chains. Every distinct CDR3 protein forms one entry, paired with its most common genes and DNA. In this record, the V and J calls reflect TCRdb's handling and not the investigators' own analysis. For this sample the table gives about 130,000 distinct CDR3 sequences, of which approximately 25% were detected only once. The top ten clones comprise 24% of the sample.

Ficoll-Paque density gradient centrifugation was used to isolate PBMCs. The source material was PBMCs or a T cell subset sorted from them (not recorded which). This sequence uses TRBV4-3 and TRBJ1-1; 7 central nucleotides agree with TRBD1. This TCR derives from an adult woman who had mild COVID-19 (a few samples of this study predate the infection). The sample titles of this study are shuffled in the database, so cell type and time point are left out; the donor was told from shared clones. The CDR3 protein sequence reads: CASSQAMPGQVPEAFF. The DNA sequence is as follows: TGCGCCAGCAGCCAAGCAATGCCCGGACAGGTTCCCGAAGCTTTCTTT.